These 17 T cell receptor beta chains came from one sample sequenced in a study of blood T cell repertoires in COVID-19. This table comes from immunoSEQ multiplex PCR, and its TCRdb copy is limited to in-frame clones, with some not included. The sample yields 300,000 to 450,000 clones, around 84% seen once. The sequencing input was peripheral blood. These TCRs come from a human donor in a cohort sampled during active COVID-19.

The V gene is TRBV5-4, the J gene TRBJ2-2, with 8 nucleotides matching TRBD2. The junction had 9 bases not matched to a gene; V was cut back by 3 bases and J by 5 bases. CDR3 size: 16 residues. Per germline, CDR1 SGHNT and CDR2 YYREEE (reference sequence). The CDR3 loop reads CASSSGLDQGTGELFF. The CDR3 DNA follows: TGTGCCAGCAGCTCGGGACTAGACCAGGGGACCGGGGAGCTGTTTTTT.

The chain employs TRBV25-1 and TRBJ2-1; tentatively, D is TRBD2 (5 bases). The CDR3 loop spans 12 amino acids. From germline, CDR1 is MGHDK and CDR2 SYGVNS. Trimming cost V 9 bases and J 9 bases, with 15 bases left between them. CDR3 DNA sequence: TGTGCCAGTAGGGCCCTCGGAGGTGAGCAGTTCTTC. This encodes CASRALGGEQFF.

The count of this clone is one. The V call is TRBV4-1, the J call TRBJ2-7, with D possibly matching TRBD1 (6 bases). This CDR3 comprises 14 residues. V shed 2 bases and J shed 3 bases, with 11 bases lying between them. Germline assignment: CDR1 MGHRA and CDR2 YSYEKL. DNA for the CDR3: TGCGCCAGCAGCCAAACCCAGGGGCTCTACGAGCAGTACTTC. Protein product: CASSQTQGLYEQYF.

The chain uses TRBV7-9 and TRBJ1-2; 8 bases fit TRBD1. Germline CDR1 is SEHNR and CDR2 is FQNEAQ (reference sequence). V trimming: 5 bases; J trimming: 3 bases; junction bases outside the gene matches: 11. This CDR3 contains 16 residues. The CDR3 reads CASSPGQGRTDYGYTF. DNA for the CDR3: TGTGCCAGCAGCCCCGGACAGGGACGAACAGACTATGGCTACACCTTC. The full variable domain, its missing parts supplied by reference TRBV7-9 and TRBJ1-2, is DTGVSQNPRHKITKRGQNVTFRCDPISEHNRLYWYRQTLGQGPEFLTYFQNEAQLEKSRLLSDRFSAERPKGSFSTLEIQRTEQGDSAMYLCASSPGQGRTDYGYTFGSGTRLTVV.

The chain employs TRBV10-3 and TRBJ2-2, with 9 nucleotides matching TRBD1. This CDR3 comprises 17 residues. Trimming took 0 bases from V and 5 from J; bases not matched to a gene: 7. Germline CDR1 reads ENHRY; CDR2 reads SYGVKD. This chain's CDR3 is CAISESGTGLSTGELFF. CDR3 in DNA: TGTGCCATCAGTGAGTCCGGGACAGGGCTGTCAACCGGGGAGCTGTTTTTT.

This chain joins TRBV2 and TRBJ2-4, with 14 bases matching TRBD2. The CDR3 runs 16 residues. V dropped 3 bases and J dropped 5; count of bases not matched to a gene: 3. The V gene's germline CDR1 is SNHLY and CDR2 FYNNEI. This chain's CDR3 is CASSETSGRAENIQYF. CDR3 nucleotide sequence: TGTGCCAGCAGTGAGACTAGCGGGAGGGCGGAAAACATTCAGTACTTC.

The J gene is TRBJ1-2, the V gene TRBV28; D is undetermined. V was cut by 3 bases and J by 3 bases, with 8 bases left in between. CDR1 is MDHEN, CDR2 SYDVKM, per germline. The length of the CDR3 is 13 residues. The CDR3 DNA reads as TGTGCCAGCAGTTTGGGCACCGACTATGGCTACACCTTC. This encodes CASSLGTDYGYTF.

This chain links TRBV28 with TRBJ2-3, with TRBD1 identical over 7 bases. The germline CDR1 and CDR2 sequences are MDHEN and SYDVKM. The V and J ends lost 6 bases and 7 bases, in that order; junction bases with no gene match: 16. The CDR3 extends over 16 amino acids. CDR3 sequence reads: CASSSPGQSLFHTQYF. CDR3 nucleotide sequence: TGTGCCAGCAGCTCTCCGGGACAGAGTCTTTTCCATACGCAGTATTTT.

The rearrangement uses TRBV6-4 and TRBJ2-1, with TRBD1 matching over 8 bases. CDR3 length: 14 amino acids. Germline V gene data show CDR1 as MRHNA and CDR2 as SNTAGT. Trimming at V came to 3 bases and at J to 8 bases, leaving 6 bases not matched to a gene. CDR3 sequence reads: CASSESARGHEQFF. The CDR3 region has the DNA TGTGCCAGCAGTGAATCTGCCAGGGGGCATGAGCAGTTCTTC.

V is TRBV27 and J is TRBJ2-7; 9 bases line up with TRBD2. This CDR3 region has 17 residues. The V segment lost 5 bases and the J segment 0 bases; nucleotides outside the gene matches: 11. In germline, CDR1 is MNHEY, CDR2 SMNVEV (reference sequence). The DNA for the CDR3 is TGTGCCAGCAGTAGTAGCGGGAGAGGTGCGGGCTCCTACGAGCAGTACTTC. As protein: CASSSSGRGAGSYEQYF.

The chain combines TRBV29-1 with TRBJ1-2; 9 bases are shared with TRBD1. With V trimmed by 4 bases and J by 8 bases, 8 bases remained unmatched. Germline V gene data show CDR1 as SQVTM and CDR2 as ANQGSEA. The CDR3 contains 13 residues. CDR3 sequence (DNA): TGCAGCGTTGGGGACAGGGAGGAATGGGGCTACACCTTC. This sequence encodes CSVGDREEWGYTF. The variable domain in full, completed from reference TRBV29-1 and TRBJ1-2, reads SAVISQKPSRDICQRGTSLTIQCQVDSQVTMMFWYRQQPGQSLTLIATANQGSEATYESGFVIDKFPISRPNLTFSTLTVSNMSPEDSSIYLCSVGDREEWGYTFGSGTRLTVV.

In nucleotides, the CDR3 is TGTGCCAGCAGCCCCAGGGGGCGGGATGGCTACACCTTC. Encoded protein: CASSPRGRDGYTF. The chain combines TRBV7-9 with TRBJ1-2; 8 nucleotides match TRBD1. The CDR3 runs 13 residues. Germline trimming cut 5 bases from V and 6 bases from J; bases unmatched to any gene: 5. CDR1 is SEHNR and CDR2 is FQNEAQ in the germline V gene (reference sequence).

The count of this clone is one. The CDR3 is CASSLGVGSYNSPLHF. The CDR3 nucleotides are TGTGCCAGCAGCTTAGGGGTCGGCTCCTATAATTCACCCCTCCACTTT. V gene TRBV5-6 combines with J gene TRBJ1-6; tentative D call: TRBD1 (5 bases). CDR1 is SGHDT and CDR2 is YYEEEE in the germline V gene. The V end was cut by 2 bases, the J end by 0 bases, with 9 bases between. The CDR3 is 16 amino acids.

This clone was detected a few times. The chain combines TRBV6-1 with TRBJ1-3, with TRBD1 matching 7 bases. The trim removed 3 bases at V and 5 bases at J, leaving 4 bases unmatched. This CDR3 region has 14 residues. Germline V lookup: CDR1 MNHNS, CDR2 SASEGT. The CDR3 DNA reads as TGTGCCAGCAGTGATCGACAGGGCAGAAACACCATATATTTT. This codes for CASSDRQGRNTIYF.

This clone is a singleton in its sample. The J gene is TRBJ1-2, the V gene TRBV13; D not resolved. CDR1 is PRHDT, CDR2 FYEKMQ, per germline (reference sequence). There are 12 residues in the CDR3. The germline V and J ends were trimmed by 2 bases and 7 bases, with 8 bases remaining between them. The CDR3 region has the DNA TGTGCCAGCAGCTTACAGGCGGGTGGCTACACCTTC. Translating gives CASSLQAGGYTF.

This rearrangement joins TRBV5-4 to TRBJ2-3, with 11 bases identical to TRBD2. There are 16 residues in the CDR3. The V gene's germline CDR1 is SGHNT and CDR2 YYREEE (reference sequence). Trimming cost V 0 bases and J 3 bases; bases outside gene matches: 3. CDR3 in DNA: TGTGCCAGCAGCTTGGACCTAGCGGGGGGAACAGATACGCAGTATTTT. Residues: CASSLDLAGGTDTQYF.

The CDR3 here is CASSPWDRYNEQFF. The CDR3, as DNA: TGTGCCAGCAGCCCGTGGGACAGGTACAATGAGCAGTTCTTC. This rearrangement joins TRBV7-8 to TRBJ2-1; TRBD1 matches at 8 bases. Germline CDR1 is SGHVS and CDR2 is FQNEAQ. V shed 5 bases and J 4 bases; nucleotides not matched to a gene: 4. The CDR3 loop spans 14 amino acids.